The rows below give T cell receptor beta chains drawn from one sample of a study of blood T cell repertoires in COVID-19. This table comes from immunoSEQ multiplex PCR, and its TCRdb copy is limited to in-frame clones, with some not included. The sample lists 170,000 or so clones, just under 80% occurring once. Sequenced input: peripheral blood. The source is a man aged 65 to 85 with active or convalescent COVID-19. CDR3s include the opening cysteine and the closing phenylalanine or tryptophan. D genes are given only for firm matches. Not every row has a clone size; where given, it reads once, few, many or a size class.

abundance: .; d_gene: .; v_gene: TRBV12-3/TRBV12-4; j_gene: TRBJ2-1; CDR3aa: CASISLGNEQFF
abundance: .; d_gene: TRBD1; v_gene: TRBV6-1; j_gene: TRBJ2-7; CDR3aa: CASSEMGQGAQYEQYF
abundance: .; d_gene: TRBD2; v_gene: TRBV5-1; j_gene: TRBJ2-3; CDR3aa: CASSILAGGPTDTQYF
abundance: .; d_gene: TRBD2; v_gene: TRBV10-3; j_gene: TRBJ2-1; CDR3aa: CAISDGTSGIYNEQFF
abundance: .; d_gene: .; v_gene: TRBV9; j_gene: TRBJ2-3; CDR3aa: CASSAVQGETDTQYF
abundance: .; d_gene: .; v_gene: TRBV18; j_gene: TRBJ1-4; CDR3aa: CASSPPSGRANEKLFF
abundance: .; d_gene: TRBD2; v_gene: TRBV5-1; j_gene: TRBJ2-5; CDR3aa: CASSTPTSGRAVKTQYF
abundance: .; d_gene: TRBD1; v_gene: TRBV2; j_gene: TRBJ2-2; CDR3aa: CASRVGQGPTGELFF
abundance: .; d_gene: .; v_gene: TRBV29-1; j_gene: TRBJ1-2; CDR3aa: CSVEEQAIFGYTF
abundance: .; d_gene: .; v_gene: TRBV5-7; j_gene: TRBJ2-7; CDR3aa: CASSLREYIYEQYF
abundance: .; d_gene: TRBD1; v_gene: TRBV6-2/TRBV6-3; j_gene: TRBJ1-2; CDR3aa: CASSTYRGLGYTF
abundance: .; d_gene: .; v_gene: TRBV30; j_gene: TRBJ2-1; CDR3aa: CAWSVGALSSYNEQFF
abundance: .; d_gene: TRBD2; v_gene: TRBV7-9; j_gene: TRBJ2-3; CDR3aa: CASSIIAGPFSSTDTQYF
abundance: .; d_gene: TRBD2; v_gene: TRBV5-1; j_gene: TRBJ2-1; CDR3aa: CASKSASGEYNEQFF
abundance: .; d_gene: .; v_gene: TRBV11-1; j_gene: TRBJ2-1; CDR3aa: CASSSLGVGRNEQFF
abundance: .; d_gene: TRBD2; v_gene: TRBV25-1; j_gene: TRBJ2-3; CDR3aa: CASSEVAGVSTDTQYF
abundance: .; d_gene: .; v_gene: TRBV19; j_gene: TRBJ1-1; CDR3aa: CASSRQRNTEAFF
abundance: few; d_gene: .; v_gene: TRBV5-8; j_gene: TRBJ1-3; CDR3aa: CASSAVFSGNTIYF
abundance: once; d_gene: TRBD1; v_gene: TRBV6-4; j_gene: TRBJ1-1; CDR3aa: CASSDLRGPEAFF
abundance: .; d_gene: .; v_gene: TRBV19; j_gene: TRBJ1-5; CDR3aa: CASSSQADQPQHF
abundance: few; d_gene: .; v_gene: TRBV28; j_gene: TRBJ1-3; CDR3aa: CASSHRPGNTIYF
abundance: .; d_gene: .; v_gene: TRBV6-5; j_gene: TRBJ2-7; CDR3aa: CASGRGGNYEQYF
abundance: few; d_gene: TRBD1; v_gene: TRBV6-5; j_gene: TRBJ1-2; CDR3aa: CASSTGQGALSGYTF
abundance: .; d_gene: .; v_gene: TRBV5-4; j_gene: TRBJ2-3; CDR3aa: CASSLATRGRDTQYF
abundance: .; d_gene: .; v_gene: TRBV5-1; j_gene: TRBJ2-3; CDR3aa: CASSFSGASSTDTQYF
abundance: .; d_gene: TRBD2; v_gene: TRBV5-1; j_gene: TRBJ2-5; CDR3aa: CASSFIGGSQETQYF
abundance: .; d_gene: TRBD1; v_gene: TRBV6-5; j_gene: TRBJ1-1; CDR3aa: CASSQYRNRGAFF
abundance: .; d_gene: TRBD1; v_gene: TRBV7-7; j_gene: TRBJ2-7; CDR3aa: CASSLGTAHEQYF
abundance: .; d_gene: TRBD2; v_gene: TRBV6-2/TRBV6-3; j_gene: TRBJ2-5; CDR3aa: CASSLGAGGEETQYF
abundance: .; d_gene: TRBD1; v_gene: TRBV30; j_gene: TRBJ1-2; CDR3aa: CAWKQGNYGYTF
abundance: .; d_gene: .; v_gene: TRBV30; j_gene: TRBJ1-2; CDR3aa: CAWTQGGGSGYTF
abundance: few; d_gene: TRBD1; v_gene: TRBV5-1; j_gene: TRBJ2-1; CDR3aa: CASSLGGTGGPITYNEQFF
abundance: .; d_gene: TRBD1; v_gene: TRBV5-6; j_gene: TRBJ2-7; CDR3aa: CASSPWTGRSYEQYF
abundance: few; d_gene: TRBD1; v_gene: TRBV6-5; j_gene: TRBJ1-2; CDR3aa: CASSSPGQEHGYTF
abundance: .; d_gene: .; v_gene: TRBV3-1/TRBV3-2; j_gene: TRBJ1-2; CDR3aa: CASRGHGYTF
abundance: .; d_gene: TRBD2; v_gene: TRBV5-1; j_gene: TRBJ2-5; CDR3aa: CASTHHDGRQETQYF
abundance: .; d_gene: .; v_gene: TRBV14; j_gene: TRBJ2-7; CDR3aa: CAKSTGIYEQYF
abundance: .; d_gene: .; v_gene: TRBV4-2; j_gene: TRBJ1-1; CDR3aa: CASSQDRMNTEAFF
abundance: few; d_gene: .; v_gene: TRBV4-1; j_gene: TRBJ1-2; CDR3aa: CASSPQDRISNYGYTF
abundance: .; d_gene: .; v_gene: TRBV7-9; j_gene: TRBJ2-5; CDR3aa: CASSITEGPETQYF
abundance: .; d_gene: .; v_gene: TRBV10-3; j_gene: TRBJ1-2; CDR3aa: CAISDQSARRGYTF
abundance: .; d_gene: .; v_gene: TRBV12-3/TRBV12-4; j_gene: TRBJ1-1; CDR3aa: CASSFAGNTEAFF
abundance: .; d_gene: TRBD1; v_gene: TRBV4-3; j_gene: TRBJ1-1; CDR3aa: CASSQDQGPQGAFF
abundance: once; d_gene: .; v_gene: TRBV7-2; j_gene: TRBJ1-5; CDR3aa: CASSLVMAGRQPQHF
abundance: .; d_gene: .; v_gene: TRBV6-1; j_gene: TRBJ1-5; CDR3aa: CASSEPTASNQPQHF
abundance: .; d_gene: TRBD2; v_gene: TRBV5-6; j_gene: TRBJ2-1; CDR3aa: CASSLGTSGAYNEQFF
abundance: .; d_gene: .; v_gene: TRBV28; j_gene: TRBJ1-1; CDR3aa: CASSLSPRFGTEAFF
abundance: .; d_gene: .; v_gene: TRBV29-1; j_gene: TRBJ2-1; CDR3aa: CSLRQDGDEQFF
abundance: .; d_gene: .; v_gene: TRBV19; j_gene: TRBJ1-2; CDR3aa: CASSPTDTNGGYTF
abundance: .; d_gene: TRBD1; v_gene: TRBV7-9; j_gene: TRBJ2-1; CDR3aa: CASSLAPAGGLNEQFF
abundance: .; d_gene: .; v_gene: TRBV18; j_gene: TRBJ1-1; CDR3aa: CASSPPSGIDEAFF
abundance: .; d_gene: TRBD1; v_gene: TRBV7-9; j_gene: TRBJ1-2; CDR3aa: CASSPTGGEVAGYTF
abundance: .; d_gene: TRBD1; v_gene: TRBV13; j_gene: TRBJ2-7; CDR3aa: CASSPRDRGEQYF
abundance: .; d_gene: .; v_gene: TRBV7-8; j_gene: TRBJ2-7; CDR3aa: CASRNRGRDYEQYF
abundance: few; d_gene: .; v_gene: TRBV12-3/TRBV12-4; j_gene: TRBJ1-2; CDR3aa: CASSPNYGYTF
abundance: .; d_gene: .; v_gene: TRBV3-1/TRBV3-2; j_gene: TRBJ2-3; CDR3aa: CASSQASYTQYF
abundance: few; d_gene: .; v_gene: TRBV9; j_gene: TRBJ2-7; CDR3aa: CASSKGGDSYEQYF